The 8 T cell receptor beta chains presented below share a single source sample, sequenced in a study of metastatic and nonmetastatic thyroid tumors. Using MiXCR, TCRdb reanalyzed the PCR reads. The sample consists of tens of thousands of clones, 10% to 15% of them appearing once. Prior to thyroid surgery, none of the patients had received any treatment. The sequenced sample was blood. The source is a female donor with papillary thyroid cancer or a benign thyroid nodule (not recorded which). Some clones in this sample may be carry-over from other donors' samples.

This clone was detected ten times or more. CDR3 coding DNA: TGCAGCGTCGGCCAAGGATCCACAACTGAAGCTTTCTTT. This sequence encodes CSVGQGSTTEAFF. The chain employs TRBV29-1 and TRBJ1-1; D call uncertain. Trimming shortened V by 6 bases and J by 5 bases, and 16 bases separated the two germline ends. Germline lookup yields CDR1 SQVTM and CDR2 ANQGSEA. The CDR3 has 13 amino acids.

This clone was seen ten or more times. Other DNA sequences within the sample encode an identical CDR3. The V call is TRBV5-4, the J call TRBJ2-7; D perhaps matches TRBD1 (5 bases). V was trimmed by 0 bases and J by 3 bases, leaving 7 bases between them. This CDR3 is built from 13 residues. Germline V gene sequence: CDR1 SGHNT, CDR2 YYREEE (reference sequence). The CDR3 here is CASSLATGYEQYF. The CDR3 region has the DNA TGTGCCAGCAGCTTGGCTACAGGCTACGAGCAGTACTTC.

This clone was picked up a small number of times. At one of its ends the junction is not consistent with the germline gene, which may arise from a read error. V usage is TRBV28 and J usage is TRBJ2-7; D is unresolved. The CDR3 consists of 14 residues. Germline V gene lookup returns CDR1 MDHEN and CDR2 SYDVKM. Here the CDR3 DNA reads TGTGTCAGCAGTTTAGGTGGAGAAGACTACGAGCAGTACTTC. This encodes CVSSLGGEDYEQYF.

This clone was counted many times. Other DNA sequences in this specimen translate into the identical CDR3. The chain recombines TRBV12-3 or TRBV12-4 with TRBJ2-3, with D possibly being TRBD2 (5 bases). The CDR3 has 16 residues. V gave up 8 bases and J gave up 6 bases, with 24 bases separating them. CDR3 region: CASGDINAGKRDTQYF. The CDR3 DNA reads TGTGCCAGCGGGGATATTAATGCAGGAAAGCGGGATACGCAGTATTTT.

This clone showed up many times. V is TRBV27 and J is TRBJ1-5; 7 nucleotides match TRBD1. CDR1 MNHEY and CDR2 SMNVEV come from the germline V gene (reference sequence). The CDR3 loop spans 15 amino acids. Trimming removed 10 bases from V and 3 bases from J; junction bases left unmatched: 12. The CDR3 spells CATAFTGAINQPQHF. CDR3 in DNA: TGTGCCACCGCCTTCACAGGGGCGATCAATCAGCCCCAGCATTTT.

The sample holds a few counts of this clone. The gene calls are TRBV19 and TRBJ2-1; perhaps TRBD1 as D (6 bases). In germline, CDR1 is LNHDA, CDR2 SQIVND (reference sequence). Trimming cost V 6 bases and J 5 bases, with 14 bases left between them. The CDR3 contains 14 residues. CDR3 sequence: CASRGWGRDNEQFF. The CDR3 nucleotides read TGTGCCAGTAGGGGCTGGGGGCGGGACAATGAGCAGTTCTTC.

The chain combines TRBV19 with TRBJ1-1; D not resolved. From germline, CDR1 is LNHDA and CDR2 SQIVND (reference sequence). The CDR3 totals 14 residues. V was cut by 0 bases and J by 5 bases, with 10 bases left in between. This chain's CDR3 is CASSIDPGGTEAFF. For the CDR3, the DNA is TGTGCCAGTAGTATAGACCCTGGAGGGACTGAAGCTTTCTTT.

The V gene is TRBV6-1, the J gene TRBJ2-5; 8 bases line up with TRBD2. V was pared by 7 bases and J by 0 bases, with 10 bases of the junction left unmatched. Looked up from germline, CDR1 is MNHNS and CDR2 is SASEGT. The CDR3 runs to 16 residues. CDR3 nucleotide sequence: TGTGCCAGCATGGACGCGGCTAGCGGGTACCAAGAGACCCAGTACTTC. Its translation is CASMDAASGYQETQYF.